The rows below give T cell receptor beta chains drawn from one sample of a study of blood T cell repertoires in COVID-19. TCRdb keeps only in-frame clones here, not all; method: immunoSEQ multiplex PCR. Among about 280,000 clones listed, roughly 87% were seen once. The specimen sequenced was peripheral blood. Receptor source: a woman aged 45 to 65 who had recovered from COVID-19. Both conserved end residues are part of each CDR3. The D gene is left open where the match is weak. Size is omitted from some rows. Given values are once, few, many or a class for expanded clones.

D	V	size	J	CDR3	DNA
.	TRBV2	.	TRBJ2-3	CASSDDYSDTQYF	TGTGCCAGCAGTGATGACTACTCAGATACGCAGTATTTT
TRBD1	TRBV5-6	.	TRBJ1-1	CASSLLGTGREGTEAFF	TGTGCCAGCAGCTTGTTAGGGACAGGGAGAGAGGGCACTGAAGCTTTCTTT
TRBD2	TRBV30	.	TRBJ2-5	CAEQLAGEETQYF	TGTGCCGAGCAACTAGCGGGGGAAGAGACCCAGTACTTC
.	TRBV7-8	.	TRBJ1-3	CASSLERWGNTIYF	TGTGCCAGCAGCTTGGAGAGGTGGGGAAACACCATATATTTT
.	TRBV5-4	.	TRBJ1-2	CASTGGGLDYGYTF	TGTGCCAGCACTGGGGGGGGGCTGGACTATGGCTACACCTTC
.	TRBV3-1/TRBV3-2	.	TRBJ1-5	CASSQGGDQPQHF	TGTGCCAGCAGCCAAGGGGGGGATCAGCCCCAGCATTTT
TRBD1	TRBV28	.	TRBJ1-6	CASTFTGQGTYNSPLHF	TGTGCCAGCACCTTCACCGGACAGGGAACCTATAATTCACCCCTCCACTTT
TRBD1	TRBV11-3	.	TRBJ2-3	CASSLEGQGTNTQYF	TGTGCCAGCAGCTTAGAGGGACAGGGGACGAATACGCAGTATTTT
TRBD2	TRBV10-1	.	TRBJ2-3	CASSDGNRDYDTQYF	TGCGCCAGCAGTGACGGGAACCGGGACTACGATACGCAGTATTTT
TRBD1	TRBV5-6	few	TRBJ1-1	CASSEWTGENTEAFF	TGTGCCAGCAGCGAATGGACAGGGGAGAACACTGAAGCTTTCTTT
.	TRBV29-1	.	TRBJ1-1	CSVDVPGGYTEAFF	TGCAGCGTTGATGTCCCGGGAGGGTACACTGAAGCTTTCTTT
.	TRBV6-5	.	TRBJ2-7	CASSYRHVGANEQYF	TGTGCCAGCAGTTACCGACATGTGGGCGCGAACGAGCAGTACTTC
TRBD1	TRBV7-3	once	TRBJ2-3	CASSPRTGGTDTQYF	TGTGCCAGCAGCCCTCGGACAGGGGGCACAGATACGCAGTATTTT
.	TRBV5-6	.	TRBJ1-4	CASSLAGTNEKLFF	TGTGCCAGCAGCTTAGCGGGAACTAATGAAAAACTGTTTTTT
.	TRBV6-5	.	TRBJ1-6	CASIWGGGSPLHF	TGTGCCAGCATCTGGGGGGGAGGCTCACCCCTCCACTTT
.	TRBV6-5	once	TRBJ2-7	CATYRNYEQYF	TGTGCCACCTACCGAAACTACGAGCAGTACTTC
.	TRBV7-9	.	TRBJ1-3	CASSLVRQITGNTIYF	TGTGCCAGCAGCTTAGTGCGACAGATAACTGGAAACACCATATATTTT
.	TRBV7-9	.	TRBJ1-3	CASSFEAAGNTIYF	TGTGCCAGCAGCTTCGAGGCGGCGGGAAACACCATATATTTT
.	TRBV7-3	.	TRBJ1-1	CASSLVGGAMNTEAFF	TGTGCCAGCAGCTTAGTCGGTGGGGCCATGAACACTGAAGCTTTCTTT
TRBD2	TRBV3-1/TRBV3-2	.	TRBJ2-7	CASSQIAGHNSYEQYF	TGTGCCAGCAGCCAAATAGCGGGACACAATTCCTACGAGCAGTACTTC
.	TRBV5-5	.	TRBJ1-1	CASSPGWAEAFF	TGTGCCAGCAGCCCCGGGTGGGCTGAAGCTTTCTTT
.	TRBV10-2	once	TRBJ2-7	CASSERGYEQYF	TGCGCCAGCAGTGAGCGGGGGTACGAGCAGTACTTC
TRBD1	TRBV28	.	TRBJ2-7	CASSRTGGMYEQYF	TGTGCCAGTTCTCGGACAGGGGGGATGTACGAGCAGTACTTC
.	TRBV18	.	TRBJ1-2	CASSPPGGYGYTF	TGTGCCAGCTCACCACCGGGGGGTTATGGCTACACCTTC
.	TRBV11-2	.	TRBJ2-7	CASSLVPHFTYEQYF	TGTGCCAGCAGCTTAGTCCCGCACTTCACCTACGAGCAGTACTTC
.	TRBV13	.	TRBJ1-1	CASSLPGSNTEAFF	TGTGCCAGCAGCTTGCCAGGGTCGAACACTGAAGCTTTCTTT
.	TRBV28	few	TRBJ1-2	CASSSLLSRVTQRGYTF	TGTGCCAGCAGTTCACTACTTTCCAGGGTTACTCAACGGGGCTACACCTTC
.	TRBV18	.	TRBJ2-3	CASSSGQSTDTQYF	TGTGCCAGCTCATCTGGACAGAGCACAGATACGCAGTATTTT
TRBD2	TRBV4-2	.	TRBJ2-1	CASSQGPGLASYNEQFF	TGTGCCAGCAGCCAAGGTCCGGGACTAGCGTCTTACAATGAGCAGTTCTTC
.	TRBV5-5	.	TRBJ1-2	CASSPVPGHTNYGYTF	TGTGCCAGCAGCCCCGTCCCGGGACACACGAACTATGGCTACACCTTC
TRBD2	TRBV27	.	TRBJ2-1	CASGTSGTNEQFF	TGTGCCAGCGGGACTAGCGGAACCAATGAGCAGTTCTTC